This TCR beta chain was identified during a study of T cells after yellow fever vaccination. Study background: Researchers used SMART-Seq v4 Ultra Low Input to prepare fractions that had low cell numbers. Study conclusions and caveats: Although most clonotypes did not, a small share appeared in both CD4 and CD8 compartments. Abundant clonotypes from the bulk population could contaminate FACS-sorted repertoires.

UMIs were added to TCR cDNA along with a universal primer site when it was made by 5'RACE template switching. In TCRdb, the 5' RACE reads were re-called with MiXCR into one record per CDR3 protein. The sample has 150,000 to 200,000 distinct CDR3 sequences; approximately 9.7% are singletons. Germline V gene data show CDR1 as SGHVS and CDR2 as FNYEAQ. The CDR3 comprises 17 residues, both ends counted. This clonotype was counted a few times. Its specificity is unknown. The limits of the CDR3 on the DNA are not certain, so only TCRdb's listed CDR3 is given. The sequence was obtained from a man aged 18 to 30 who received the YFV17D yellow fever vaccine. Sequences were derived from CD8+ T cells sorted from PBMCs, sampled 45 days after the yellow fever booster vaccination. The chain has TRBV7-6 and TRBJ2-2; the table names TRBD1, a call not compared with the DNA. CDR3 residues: CASSFGQGVPNTGELFF.